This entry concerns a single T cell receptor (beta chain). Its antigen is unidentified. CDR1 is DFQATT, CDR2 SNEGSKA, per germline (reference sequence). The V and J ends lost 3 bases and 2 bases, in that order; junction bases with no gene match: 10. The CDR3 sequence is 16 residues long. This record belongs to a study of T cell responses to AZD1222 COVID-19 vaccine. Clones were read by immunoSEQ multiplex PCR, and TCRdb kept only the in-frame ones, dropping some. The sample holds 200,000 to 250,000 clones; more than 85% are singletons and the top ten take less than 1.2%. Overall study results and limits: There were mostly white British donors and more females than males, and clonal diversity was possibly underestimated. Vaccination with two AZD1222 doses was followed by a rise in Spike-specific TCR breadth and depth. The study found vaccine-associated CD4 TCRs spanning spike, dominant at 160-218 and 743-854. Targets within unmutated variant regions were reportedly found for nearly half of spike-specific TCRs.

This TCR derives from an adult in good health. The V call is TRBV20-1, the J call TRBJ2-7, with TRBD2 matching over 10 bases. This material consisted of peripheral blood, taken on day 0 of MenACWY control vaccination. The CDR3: CSASRLAGGLPYEQYF. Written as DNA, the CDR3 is TGCAGTGCTAGTCGGTTAGCGGGGGGTCTTCCCTACGAGCAGTACTTC.